This T cell receptor (beta chain) was sequenced during a study of T cells in localized non-small cell lung cancer. General study points: A median of around 60 clones ranked among the top 100 in tumor appeared in adjacent lung.

The CDR3 loop spans 15 amino acids. The V gene lost 6 bases and the J gene lost 2 bases, with 14 bases spanning the gap. Germline lookup yields CDR1 MNHEY and CDR2 SMNVEV (reference sequence). In its sample, this clone was seen once. Antigen: not known. TCRdb's copy holds only in-frame clones and misses some; the assay was immunoSEQ multiplex PCR. The sample has approximately 49,000 clones, about 72% seen once. J is TRBJ1-5 and V is TRBV27, with D maybe TRBD1 (6 bases). This sequence was found in a man aged 35-75 years with stage I squamous cell lung carcinoma. The sequences come from peripheral blood, collected before any cancer treatment. CDR3 sequence (DNA): TGTGCCAGCAGCCGTTCCCCAGGGGGCAATCAGCCCCAGCATTTT. This codes for CASSRSPGGNQPQHF.